This T cell receptor beta chain was recovered during a study of cytomegalovirus exposure and HLA in healthy donors. General study results and limits: Subsequent analysis found a tendency for first-cohort TCR clusters to co-occur within the 95 to 150 validation repertoires. Usually a TCR sequence was rare, but some public TCRs were found in many donors.

On this clone: Its antigen is currently unknown.

Using immunoSEQ multiplex PCR, the repertoire was profiled, and TCRdb retains in-frame clones only, with some absent. The top ten clones hold roughly 10% of a sample with about 160,000 clones, almost 85% of them seen once. Sequencing was carried out using PBMCs. This TCR came from a man aged 25 to 45 in good health and CMV-seropositive.

CDR3 coding DNA: TGTGCCAGCAGTGGCTACACGGGGTACACTGAAGCTTTCTTT. As protein: CASSGYTGYTEAFF. The J gene is TRBJ1-1, the V gene TRBV6-1; D call uncertain. The CDR3 spans 14 residues. Germline V gives CDR1 MNHNS, CDR2 SASEGT. V lost 4 bases and J lost 3, with 12 bases in between.